This T cell receptor (beta chain) stems from a study of blood T cell repertoires in COVID-19. Study context: Collection of acute and convalescent COVID-19 samples took place in the United States, Italy and Spain.

Per the authors' pipeline: For nucleated cells, counts were estimated from reference gene primer amplification. Some clones are missing from TCRdb's copy, which holds only in-frame ones; the method was immunoSEQ multiplex PCR. V and J calls and clone size follow that table, whereas D and trimming were derived from the DNA. The data hold more than 200,000 clones, with roughly 90% observed a single time. In assigning cohorts, the study relied on participant-reported clinical history. This CDR3 comprises 13 residues. Germline CDR1 and CDR2: MNHEY and SMNVEV (reference sequence). Trimming removed 4 bases at V and 5 bases at J, with 12 bases between.

The specimen sequenced was PBMCs or T cells enriched from blood (not recorded which). V usage is TRBV27 and J usage is TRBJ2-7, with D unresolved. The receptor was isolated from a woman in her 30s who had recovered from COVID-19. Here the CDR3 DNA reads TGTGCCAGCAGTTACCGGGTGCTTCACGAGCAGTACTTC. Amino acids: CASSYRVLHEQYF.